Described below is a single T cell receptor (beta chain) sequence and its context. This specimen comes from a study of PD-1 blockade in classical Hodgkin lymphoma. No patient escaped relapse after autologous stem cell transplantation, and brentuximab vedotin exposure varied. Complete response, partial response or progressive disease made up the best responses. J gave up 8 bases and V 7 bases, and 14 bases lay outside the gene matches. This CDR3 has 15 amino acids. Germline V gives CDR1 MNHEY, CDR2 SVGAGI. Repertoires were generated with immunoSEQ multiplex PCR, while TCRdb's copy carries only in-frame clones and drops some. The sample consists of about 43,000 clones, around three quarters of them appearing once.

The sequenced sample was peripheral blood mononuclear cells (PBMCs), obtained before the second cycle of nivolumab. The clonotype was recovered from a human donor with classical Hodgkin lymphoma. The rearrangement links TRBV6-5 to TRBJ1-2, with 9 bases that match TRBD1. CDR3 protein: CASTEGGQGLRGYTF. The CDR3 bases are TGTGCCAGCACCGAAGGGGGACAGGGACTGAGGGGCTACACCTTC.